Sequencing of this T cell receptor beta chain was carried out in a study of blood T cell repertoires in COVID-19. About the study: COVID-19 samples collected from the United States, Italy and Spain covered acute and convalescent phases. Sources were T cells, B-cell-depleted T cells, or PBMCs; the material itself was cDNA or gDNA.

The data were produced by immunoSEQ multiplex PCR, yet TCRdb's version contains in-frame clones alone and is incomplete. The sample gives about 210,000 clones, over 75% of which show up once; roughly 5% is in the top ten. This clone was seen only a few times. Germline CDR1 and CDR2: GTSNPN and SVGIG (reference sequence). The CDR3 extends over 13 amino acids. Trimming removed 4 bases from V and 3 bases from J; junction bases left unmatched: 2. Seattle's enrolled individuals joined amid active infection and were then monitored longitudinally. The receptor comes from a man aged 50 or older with COVID-19, enrolled during active disease. The chain couples TRBV30 to TRBJ2-2; TRBD2 matches at 7 bases. Source material: peripheral blood. CDR3 sequence: CAWNAGDTGELFF. The CDR3, as DNA: TGTGCCTGGAATGCGGGGGACACCGGGGAGCTGTTTTTT.